This T cell receptor beta chain was captured in a study of blood T cell repertoires in COVID-19. Using immunoSEQ multiplex PCR, the repertoire was profiled, and TCRdb retains in-frame clones only, with some absent. The table includes under 95,000 clones, 85% to 95% detected once. CDR1 is SQVTM, CDR2 ANQGSEA, per germline. The CDR3 has 16 amino acids. Trimming at V came to 6 bases and at J to 4 bases, leaving 16 bases not matched to a gene. The sequenced material came from peripheral blood. This receptor was obtained from a woman aged 50 to 60 in a cohort sampled during active COVID-19. This sequence joins TRBV29-1 and TRBJ2-5, with 8 bases fitting TRBD2. In DNA, the CDR3 is TGCAGCGTCAAGAGGAAGTCTAGCGGGCCGGGAGAGACCCAGTACTTC. This codes for CSVKRKSSGPGETQYF.